This T cell receptor beta chain is from a study of blood T cell repertoires in COVID-19. Overall study: Acute and convalescent COVID-19 samples came from the United States, Italy and Spain. Sources were T cells, B-cell-depleted T cells, or PBMCs; the material itself was cDNA or gDNA.

Some clones are missing from TCRdb's copy, which holds only in-frame ones; the method was immunoSEQ multiplex PCR. The table lists 250,000 to 400,000 clones, roughly 90% of them singletons. The Seattle patients, enrolled during active infection, were followed longitudinally. The CDR3 covers 15 residues. Germline assignment: CDR1 MNHEY and CDR2 SMNVEV (reference sequence). The germline V and J ends were trimmed by 5 bases and 5 bases, with 18 bases remaining between them. This receptor was obtained from a woman aged 25 to 39 with COVID-19, enrolled during active disease. The rearrangement joins TRBV27 to TRBJ1-1, with TRBD1 as a possible D gene (5 bases). The sequencing input was peripheral blood. CDR3 loop: CASSRHQGRGTEAFF. CDR3 nucleotides: TGTGCCAGCAGTCGACACCAGGGTCGGGGGACTGAAGCTTTCTTT.